This T cell receptor (beta chain) stems from a study of blood T cell repertoires in COVID-19. Cohort assignment relied on participant-reported clinical history. V was shortened by 7 bases and J by 5 bases, with 9 bases between the two germline ends. The CDR3 sequence is 11 residues long. Germline lookup yields CDR1 SGHAT and CDR2 FQNNGV. This clone was detected once. The assay was immunoSEQ multiplex PCR, and TCRdb's table has in-frame clones only and misses some. This table has approximately 470,000 clones, around 87% appearing once. The rearrangement links TRBV11-2 to TRBJ2-7; no clear D. Sequenced input: PBMCs or T cells enriched from blood (not recorded which). The sequence was collected from a woman aged 18 to 35 who had recovered from COVID-19. CDR3 bases: TGTGCCAGCACCACTTCCAACGAGCAGTACTTC. Protein: CASTTSNEQYF. Supplemented by reference TRBV11-2 and TRBJ2-7, the full variable domain reads EAGVAQSPRYKIIEKRQSVAFWCNPISGHATLYWYQQILGQGPKLLIQFQNNGVVDDSQLPKDRFSAERLKGVDSTLKIQPAKLEDSAVYLCASTTSNEQYFGPGTRLTVT.